Below, 23 T cell receptor beta chains from the same sample are listed, as sequenced in a study of shared clonotypes between healthy human individuals. Only in-frame clones appear in the TCRdb table, and some are missing; sequencing was by immunoSEQ multiplex PCR. The sample carries some 1.1 million clones, approximately 75% recorded once. Material for sequencing was memory CD4+ T cells from PBMCs. This sample's subset: CD45RA-negative fraction. Source of these receptors: a man aged 18 to 29 in good health. Some clones in this sample may be carry-over from other donors' samples.

The chain is built from TRBV5-4 and TRBJ2-7; D tentatively fits TRBD1 or TRBD2 (5 bases each). The CDR3 length is 13 residues. Between the trimmed V and J ends, which lost 8 bases and 6 bases, there was a span of 18 bases. The germline CDR1 and CDR2 sequences are SGHNT and YYREEE (reference sequence). Here the CDR3 reads CASAGLQDGEQYF. DNA for the CDR3: TGTGCCAGTGCGGGTTTACAGGACGGCGAGCAGTACTTC.

V is TRBV10-3 and J is TRBJ2-3, with D uncertain. Germline loops: CDR1 ENHRY, CDR2 SYGVKD. This CDR3 contains 14 residues. The V and J ends lost 4 bases and 0 bases respectively, with 8 bases between them. In DNA form, the CDR3 reads TGTGCCATCAGTGGTTGGAGAAGCACAGATACGCAGTATTTT. Residues: CAISGWRSTDTQYF.

The J gene is TRBJ1-5, the V gene TRBV2; D call uncertain. The CDR3 is made up of 14 amino acids. In germline, CDR1 is SNHLY, CDR2 FYNNEI. Deletions cut 3 bases from V and 1 base from J, with 7 bases between. The CDR3 here is CASSDSPSNQPQHF. In nucleotides, the CDR3 is TGTGCCAGCAGTGATTCCCCCAGCAATCAGCCCCAGCATTTT.

The DNA of the CDR3 is TGCGCCAGCCGGCCCGGAACGTACCAAGAGACCCAGTACTTC. Protein product: CASRPGTYQETQYF. The chain joins TRBV5-1 to TRBJ2-5; D not certain. V was shortened by 7 bases and J by 0 bases, with 13 bases between the two germline ends. The length of the CDR3 is 14 residues. Germline assignment: CDR1 SGHRS and CDR2 YFSETQ.

The V gene is TRBV6-5, the J gene TRBJ1-2, with D possibly being TRBD1 (5 bases). This CDR3 is 13 amino acids long. Deletions cut 6 bases from V and 2 bases from J, with 10 bases between. Germline loops: CDR1 MNHEY, CDR2 SVGAGI. This CDR3 reads CASSAGTNYGYTF. CDR3 nucleotide sequence: TGTGCCAGCAGCGCCGGGACCAACTATGGCTACACCTTC.

V gene TRBV7-9 combines with J gene TRBJ1-2, with 7 bases identical to TRBD1. The V gene's germline CDR1 is SEHNR and CDR2 FQNEAQ (reference sequence). Losses at the gene ends were 3 bases for V and 9 bases for J; bases not matched to a gene: 7. The CDR3 contains 13 residues. The CDR3 loop reads CASSFGGDRSYTF. CDR3 DNA: TGTGCCAGCAGCTTCGGCGGGGACAGAAGCTACACCTTC.

This chain connects TRBV7-6 to TRBJ1-4; D is unresolved. Germline V CDR1 and CDR2: SGHVS, FNYEAQ. The length of the CDR3 is 11 residues. The germline V and J ends were trimmed by 4 bases and 8 bases, with 5 bases remaining between them. In DNA form, the CDR3 reads TGTGCCAGCAGCTACTCGGAAAAACTGTTTTTT. It encodes CASSYSEKLFF. The full variable domain, rest sourced from reference TRBV7-6 and TRBJ1-4, is GAGVSQSPRYKVTKRGQDVALRCDPISGHVSLYWYRQALGQGPEFLTYFNYEAQQDKSGLPNDRFSAERPEGSISTLTIQRTEQRDSAMYRCASSYSEKLFFGSGTQLSVL.

Turning to this clone: Other DNA sequences in this specimen translate into the identical CDR3. This sequence joins TRBV18 and TRBJ2-5; D may be TRBD1 (5 bases). V was shortened by 2 bases and J by 4 bases, with 5 bases between the two germline ends. Germline V lookup: CDR1 KGHSH, CDR2 LQKENI. This CDR3 spans 12 amino acids. The CDR3 spells CASSPRGETQYF. The CDR3 DNA reads TGTGCCAGCTCACCAAGGGGAGAGACCCAGTACTTC.

Comments on this clone: This specimen includes other DNA sequences encoding the same CDR3. V usage is TRBV28 and J usage is TRBJ2-1; TRBD2 agrees at 12 bases. CDR1 MDHEN and CDR2 SYDVKM come from the germline V gene. This CDR3 spans 14 amino acids. After removal of 6 bases from V and 7 bases from J, the junction contained 4 bases not matched to a gene. The CDR3 nucleotides read TGTGCCAGCAGGACTAGCGGGAGAGGAAATGAGCAGTTCTTC. Its translation: CASRTSGRGNEQFF.

V gene TRBV5-1 combines with J gene TRBJ2-7; no definite D call. The length of the CDR3 is 14 residues. Germline CDR1 and CDR2: SGHRS and YFSETQ. V dropped 0 bases and J dropped 3 bases, with 10 bases sitting between them. CDR3 in amino acids: CASSLDQPHYEQYF. In DNA, the CDR3 is TGCGCCAGCAGCTTGGACCAACCCCACTACGAGCAGTACTTC.

This sequence joins TRBV25-1 and TRBJ1-1, with TRBD1 identical over 10 bases. V was clipped by 6 bases and J by 0 bases; unmatched bases: 4. The CDR3 is made up of 15 amino acids. From germline, CDR1 is MGHDK and CDR2 SYGVNS. CDR3 region: CASRGQGGLNTEAFF. The DNA of the CDR3 is TGTGCCAGCAGAGGACAGGGGGGACTGAACACTGAAGCTTTCTTT.

This chain joins TRBV7-2 and TRBJ2-3; D is unclear. The CDR3 contains 14 residues. CDR1 SGHTA and CDR2 FQGNSA come from the germline V gene. Trimming shortened V by 6 bases and J by 4 bases, and 14 bases separated the two germline ends. In DNA form, the CDR3 reads TGTGCCAGCAGTCTAAATTATCGGGCAGATACGCAGTATTTT. The encoded protein is CASSLNYRADTQYF.

The chain combines TRBV7-2 with TRBJ1-1; D is possibly TRBD1 (5 bases). The CDR3 is made up of 15 amino acids. V lost 4 bases, J lost 4 bases, and 16 bases lay in between. CDR1 and CDR2 (germline): SGHTA, FQGNSA. As DNA, the CDR3 is TGTGCCAGCAGCTGGGGGGGAGAGACGGGCACTGAAGCTTTCTTT. Amino acid sequence: CASSWGGETGTEAFF.

This clone was counted a few times. The V gene is TRBV4-1, the J gene TRBJ2-7, with TRBD1 matching over 12 bases. From germline, CDR1 is MGHRA and CDR2 YSYEKL. The V gene end was trimmed by 2 bases and the J gene end by 6 bases; junction bases not matched to a gene: 5. The CDR3 extends over 15 amino acids. The CDR3 is CASSQPGTGGSEQYF. Written as DNA, the CDR3 is TGCGCCAGCAGCCAACCTGGGACAGGGGGCTCCGAGCAGTACTTC.

This clone was seen many times. This chain links TRBV19 with TRBJ2-3, with D possibly TRBD1 on 6 matching bases. The CDR3 loop spans 14 amino acids. From germline, CDR1 is LNHDA and CDR2 SQIVND (reference sequence). V was shortened by 6 bases and J by 4 bases, with 14 bases between the two germline ends. The CDR3 nucleotides are TGTGCCAGTAGCTCGCTCGCAGGGGCAGATACGCAGTATTTT. It translates to CASSSLAGADTQYF.

V gene TRBV10-2 combines with J gene TRBJ2-7, with no clear D. CDR3 size: 12 residues. V was clipped by 7 bases and J by 6 bases, with 13 bases between them. Germline V gives CDR1 WSHSY, CDR2 SAAADI. As DNA, the CDR3 is TGCGCCAGCAAAGACCGCGCGTTCGAGCAGTACTTC. Translation gives CASKDRAFEQYF.

The chain combines TRBV29-1 with TRBJ1-2; D may be TRBD1 (6 bases). There are 12 residues in the CDR3. Germline V lookup: CDR1 SQVTM, CDR2 ANQGSEA. V lost 4 bases and J lost 8, with 14 bases in between. In nucleotides, the CDR3 is TGCAGCGTTGGGGGGGCTGAGCTAGGCTACACCTTC. Translated, it gives CSVGGAELGYTF.

For this clone: The junction departs from germline at one end; a sequencing error may be responsible. The J gene is TRBJ2-1, the V gene TRBV19; TRBD2 matches at 10 bases. The CDR3 totals 12 residues. The germline gives CDR1 LNHDA, CDR2 SQIVND (reference sequence). The CDR3 region has the DNA TGTGCCAATGCCTGGACTAGCGGAGATGTGGTCTTC. It specifies CANAWTSGDVVF. The complete variable domain, with remaining parts taken from reference TRBV19 and TRBJ2-1, reads DGGITQSPKYLFRKEGQNVTLSCEQNLNHDAMYWYRQDPGQGLRLIYYSQIVNDFQKGDIAEGYSVSREKKESFPLTVTSAQKNPTAFYLCANAWTSGDVVFGPGTRLTVL.

A remark on this clone: This specimen includes other DNA sequences encoding the same CDR3. V usage is TRBV5-1 and J usage is TRBJ1-3; possibly TRBD1 for D (6 bases). This CDR3 has 14 residues. Trimming removed 3 bases at V and 2 bases at J, with 9 bases between. Germline CDR1 SGHRS, CDR2 YFSETQ. In DNA, the CDR3 is TGCGCCAGCAGCTCCGGGGGGCCTGGAAACACCATATATTTT. This sequence encodes CASSSGGPGNTIYF.

The chain has TRBV9 and TRBJ1-2; D call uncertain. The length of the CDR3 is 12 residues. V was pared by 7 bases and J by 1 base, with 8 bases between. The germline V gene has CDR1 SGDLS and CDR2 YYNGEE. DNA for the CDR3: TGTGCCAGCGCCCAGAGTAACTATGGCTACACCTTC. Amino acids: CASAQSNYGYTF.

This clone appeared a few times. This rearrangement joins TRBV10-2 to TRBJ1-1; the D is unclear. The CDR3 extends over 13 amino acids. The germline CDR1 and CDR2 sequences are WSHSY and SAAADI. V was clipped by 4 bases and J by 2 bases, with 8 bases between them. The CDR3 coding sequence is TGCGCCAGCAGTGGGCAGACAAACACTGAAGCTTTCTTT. This gives the protein CASSGQTNTEAFF.

The chain uses TRBV5-1 and TRBJ2-7; 9 nucleotides match TRBD2. Germline trimming cut 4 bases from V and 6 bases from J; bases unmatched to any gene: 8. The CDR3 is made up of 14 amino acids. Per the germline V gene, CDR1 is SGHRS and CDR2 is YFSETQ. CDR3 coding DNA: TGCGCCAGCAGCCAAACTAGCGGGTCTGGCGAGCAGTACTTC. It specifies CASSQTSGSGEQYF.

The J gene is TRBJ2-1, the V gene TRBV7-3; 10 bases agree with TRBD2. The CDR3 runs to 15 residues. With 3 bases clipped from V and 9 bases from J, the junction kept 8 bases outside the gene matches. CDR1 and CDR2 (germline): SGHTA, FQGTGA. The CDR3 DNA follows: TGTGCCAGCAGCTTCTTAGCGGGAGGTCAGAGTGAGCAGTTCTTC. This gives the protein CASSFLAGGQSEQFF.